This T cell receptor beta chain came from a study of metastatic and nonmetastatic thyroid tumors. No treatment of any kind had been given to any patient before thyroid surgery. This clone was observed at least ten times. This CDR3 comprises 16 residues. The V gene's germline CDR1 is DFQATT and CDR2 SNEGSKA (reference sequence). Between the trimmed V and J ends, which lost 0 bases and 2 bases, there was a span of 14 bases. MiXCR re-clonotyped the PCR reads for TCRdb. The table shows around 14,000 clones, with around a quarter occurring only once. The source material was blood. This TCR came from a female donor with papillary thyroid cancer or a benign thyroid nodule (not recorded which). Some clones in this sample may be carry-over from other donors' samples. The chain carries TRBV20-1 and TRBJ2-1; D not resolved. DNA for the CDR3: TGCAGTGCTAGAGATGGGGAAGCGTACACCTACAATGAGCAGTTCTTC. Amino acid sequence: CSARDGEAYTYNEQFF.